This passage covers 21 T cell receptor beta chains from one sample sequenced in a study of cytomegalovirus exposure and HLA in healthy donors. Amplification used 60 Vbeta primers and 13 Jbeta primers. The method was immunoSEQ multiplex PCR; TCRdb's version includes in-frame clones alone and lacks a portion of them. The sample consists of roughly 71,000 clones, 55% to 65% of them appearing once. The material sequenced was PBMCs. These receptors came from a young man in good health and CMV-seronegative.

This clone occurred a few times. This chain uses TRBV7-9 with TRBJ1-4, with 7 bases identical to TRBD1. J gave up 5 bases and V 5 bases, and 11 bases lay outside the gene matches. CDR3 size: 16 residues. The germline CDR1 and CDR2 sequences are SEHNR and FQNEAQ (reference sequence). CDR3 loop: CASSPHLRGQNEKLFF. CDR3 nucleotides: TGTGCCAGCAGCCCGCACCTCAGGGGACAGAATGAAAAACTGTTTTTT.

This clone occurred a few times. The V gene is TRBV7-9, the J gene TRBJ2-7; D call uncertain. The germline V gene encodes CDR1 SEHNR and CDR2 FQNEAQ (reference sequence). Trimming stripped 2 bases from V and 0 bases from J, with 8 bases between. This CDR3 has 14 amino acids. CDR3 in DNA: TGTGCCAGCAGCTTATACAGAAACTCCTACGAGCAGTACTTC. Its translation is CASSLYRNSYEQYF.

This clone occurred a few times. The CDR3 nucleotides are TGTGCCTGGGGTAAAAAACGACAGGGGGCGGCTGGCTACACCTTC. Residues: CAWGKKRQGAAGYTF. The J gene is TRBJ1-2, the V gene TRBV30; 10 nucleotides line up with TRBD1. Looked up from germline, CDR1 is GTSNPN and CDR2 is SVGIG (reference sequence). CDR3 length: 15 amino acids. After removal of 5 bases from V and 7 bases from J, the junction contained 13 bases not matched to a gene.

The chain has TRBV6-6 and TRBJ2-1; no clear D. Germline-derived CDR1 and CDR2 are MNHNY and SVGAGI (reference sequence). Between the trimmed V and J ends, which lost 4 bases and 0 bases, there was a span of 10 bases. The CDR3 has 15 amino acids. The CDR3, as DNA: TGTGCCAGCAGTTTGGAGTCTAGCTCCTACAATGAGCAGTTCTTC. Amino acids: CASSLESSSYNEQFF.

CDR3 bases: TGTGCCTGGAGTTTTGTAAGGACAGAGCAAGAGACCCAGTACTTC. As protein: CAWSFVRTEQETQYF. The J gene is TRBJ2-5, the V gene TRBV30; D is perhaps TRBD1 (6 bases). The germline V gene encodes CDR1 GTSNPN and CDR2 SVGIG (reference sequence). The CDR3 is 15 residues long. V lost 2 bases, J lost 2 bases, and 15 bases lay in between.

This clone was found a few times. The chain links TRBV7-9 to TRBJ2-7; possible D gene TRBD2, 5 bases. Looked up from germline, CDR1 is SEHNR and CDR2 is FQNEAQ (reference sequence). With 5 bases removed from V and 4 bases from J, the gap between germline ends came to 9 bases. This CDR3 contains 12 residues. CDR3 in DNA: TGTGCCAGCAGCCCCGGACTTTACGAGCAGTACTTC. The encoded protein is CASSPGLYEQYF.

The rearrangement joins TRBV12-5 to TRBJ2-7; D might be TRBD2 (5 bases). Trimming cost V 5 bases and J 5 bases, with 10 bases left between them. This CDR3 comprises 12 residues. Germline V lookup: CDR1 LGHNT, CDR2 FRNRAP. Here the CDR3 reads CASGPRRDEQYF. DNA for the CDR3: TGTGCTAGTGGTCCGCGGCGGGACGAGCAGTACTTC.

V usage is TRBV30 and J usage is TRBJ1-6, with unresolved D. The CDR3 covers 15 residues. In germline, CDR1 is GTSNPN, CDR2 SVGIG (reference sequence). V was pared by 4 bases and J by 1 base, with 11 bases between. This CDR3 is CAWNPFRSYNSPLHF. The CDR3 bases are TGTGCCTGGAACCCTTTCCGGTCCTATAATTCACCCCTCCACTTT.

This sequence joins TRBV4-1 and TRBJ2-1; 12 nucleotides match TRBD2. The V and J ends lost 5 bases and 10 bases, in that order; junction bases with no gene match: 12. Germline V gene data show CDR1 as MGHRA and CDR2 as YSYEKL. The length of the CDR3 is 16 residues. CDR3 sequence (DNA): TGCGCCAGCAGCGAATGGGGACTAGCGGGCCCTCAGGAGCAGTTCTTC. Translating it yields CASSEWGLAGPQEQFF.

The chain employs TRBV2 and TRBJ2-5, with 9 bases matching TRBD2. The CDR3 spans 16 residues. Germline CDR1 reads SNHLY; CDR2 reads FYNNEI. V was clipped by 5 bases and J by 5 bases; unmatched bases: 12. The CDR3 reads CASSSFSGGPGETQYF. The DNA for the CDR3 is TGTGCCAGCAGTAGCTTTAGCGGGGGCCCCGGGGAGACCCAGTACTTC. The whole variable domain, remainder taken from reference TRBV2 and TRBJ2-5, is EPEVTQTPSHQVTQMGQEVILRCVPISNHLYFYWYRQILGQKVEFLVSFYNNEISEKSEIFDDQFSVERPDGSNFTLKIRSTKLEDSAMYFCASSSFSGGPGETQYFGPGTRLLVL.

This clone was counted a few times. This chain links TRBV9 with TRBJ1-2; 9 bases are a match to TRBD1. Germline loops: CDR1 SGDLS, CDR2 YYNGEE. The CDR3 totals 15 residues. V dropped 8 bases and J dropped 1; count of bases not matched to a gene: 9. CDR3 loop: CARISPGQGNYGYTF. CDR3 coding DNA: TGTGCCAGAATCTCCCCGGGACAGGGTAACTATGGCTACACCTTC.

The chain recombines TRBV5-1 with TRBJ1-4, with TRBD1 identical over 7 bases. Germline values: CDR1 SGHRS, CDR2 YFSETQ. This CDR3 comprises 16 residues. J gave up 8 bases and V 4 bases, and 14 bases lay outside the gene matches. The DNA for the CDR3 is TGCGCCAGCAGCGGCGAAGGAACAGGGGTCGGGGAAAAACTGTTTTTT. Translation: CASSGEGTGVGEKLFF. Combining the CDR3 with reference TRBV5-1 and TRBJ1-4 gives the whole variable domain KAGVTQTPRYLIKTRGQQVTLSCSPISGHRSVSWYQQTPGQGLQFLFEYFSETQRNKGNFPGRFSGRQFSNSRSEMNVSTLELGDSALYLCASSGEGTGVGEKLFFGSGTQLSVL.

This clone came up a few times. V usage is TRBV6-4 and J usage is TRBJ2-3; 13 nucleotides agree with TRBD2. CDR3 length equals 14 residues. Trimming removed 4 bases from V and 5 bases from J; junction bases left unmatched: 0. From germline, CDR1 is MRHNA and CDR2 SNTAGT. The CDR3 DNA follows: TGTGCCAGCAGTGGGACTAGCGGGGGAGATACGCAGTATTTT. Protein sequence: CASSGTSGGDTQYF.

The CDR3 DNA is TGTGCCTGGAGTGGAATGACTAGCGGGGGGGTTCGTACAGATACGCAGTATTTT. Translation: CAWSGMTSGGVRTDTQYF. The chain has TRBV30 and TRBJ2-3; TRBD2 aligns across 14 bases. V lost 1 base to trimming and J lost 3 bases; unmatched junction nucleotides: 9. This CDR3 is 18 amino acids long. CDR1 is GTSNPN and CDR2 is SVGIG in the germline V gene (reference sequence).

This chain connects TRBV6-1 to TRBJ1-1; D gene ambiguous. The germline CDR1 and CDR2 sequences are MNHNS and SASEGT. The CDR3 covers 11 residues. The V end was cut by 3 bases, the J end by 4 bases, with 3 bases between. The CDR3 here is CASSEATEAFF. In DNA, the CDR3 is TGTGCCAGCAGTGAGGCCACTGAAGCTTTCTTT.

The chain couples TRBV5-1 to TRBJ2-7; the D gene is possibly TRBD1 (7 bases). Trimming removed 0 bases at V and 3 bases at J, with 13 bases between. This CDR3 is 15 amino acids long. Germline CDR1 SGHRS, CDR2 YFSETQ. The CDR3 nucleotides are TGCGCCAGCAGCTTGGCAGGGGGGCTGTTCTACGAGCAGTACTTC. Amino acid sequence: CASSLAGGLFYEQYF.

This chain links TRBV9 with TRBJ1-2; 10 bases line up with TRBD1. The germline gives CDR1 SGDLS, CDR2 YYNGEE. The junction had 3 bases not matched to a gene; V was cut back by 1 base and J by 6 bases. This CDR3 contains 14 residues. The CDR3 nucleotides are TGTGCCAGCAGCGTACCCGGGACAGGGGATGGCTACACCTTC. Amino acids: CASSVPGTGDGYTF.

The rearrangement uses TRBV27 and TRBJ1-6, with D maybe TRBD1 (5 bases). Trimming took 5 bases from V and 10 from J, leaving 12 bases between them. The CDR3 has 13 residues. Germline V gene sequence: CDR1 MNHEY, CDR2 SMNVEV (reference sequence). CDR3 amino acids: CASSGREASPLHF. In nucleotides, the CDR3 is TGTGCCAGCAGTGGCAGGGAGGCCTCACCCCTCCACTTT.

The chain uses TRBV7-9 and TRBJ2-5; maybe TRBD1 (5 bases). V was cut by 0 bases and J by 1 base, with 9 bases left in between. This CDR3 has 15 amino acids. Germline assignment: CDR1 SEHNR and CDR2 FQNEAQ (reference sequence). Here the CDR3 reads CASSLAGLTQETQYF. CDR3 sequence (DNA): TGTGCCAGCAGCTTAGCGGGGCTAACCCAAGAGACCCAGTACTTC.

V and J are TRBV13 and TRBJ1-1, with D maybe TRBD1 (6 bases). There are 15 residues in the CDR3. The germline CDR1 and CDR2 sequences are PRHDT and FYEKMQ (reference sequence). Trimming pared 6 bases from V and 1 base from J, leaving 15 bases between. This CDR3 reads CASRVGGRGNTEAFF. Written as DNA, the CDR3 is TGTGCCAGCAGAGTAGGAGGCAGGGGGAACACTGAAGCTTTCTTT.

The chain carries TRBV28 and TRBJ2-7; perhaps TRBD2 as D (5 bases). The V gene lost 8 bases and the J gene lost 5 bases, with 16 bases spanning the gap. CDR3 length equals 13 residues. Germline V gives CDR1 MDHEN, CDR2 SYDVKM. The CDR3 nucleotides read TGTGCCAGCGCGCTAGCCGGCGTCAACGAGCAGTACTTC. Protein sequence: CASALAGVNEQYF.